Presented here are 30 T cell receptor beta chains from one specimen sequenced in a study of metastatic and nonmetastatic thyroid tumors. Every patient underwent thyroid surgery untreated. TCRdb used MiXCR to call clones anew from the PCR reads. Of 34,000 or so clones listed, less than 20% are singletons. Source material: blood. All receptors come from a female donor with papillary thyroid cancer or a benign thyroid nodule (not recorded which). Some clones in this sample may be carry-over from other donors' samples.

The chain uses TRBV20-1 and TRBJ2-3, with 12 bases matching TRBD2. Trimming took 3 bases from V and 3 from J; bases not matched to a gene: 1. Germline loops: CDR1 DFQATT, CDR2 SNEGSKA (reference sequence). There are 14 residues in the CDR3. CDR3 region: CSASGTSGTDTQYF. CDR3 DNA: TGCAGTGCTAGCGGGACTAGCGGGACAGATACGCAGTATTTT.

This clone was seen repeatedly, ten times or more. V usage is TRBV27 and J usage is TRBJ2-5; no reliable D call. The V end was cut by 5 bases, the J end by 4 bases, with 11 bases between. Germline V gives CDR1 MNHEY, CDR2 SMNVEV (reference sequence). The CDR3 has 13 residues. CDR3 nucleotide sequence: TGTGCCAGCAGTCCCGGACCTTCAGAGACCCAGTACTTC. Its protein product is CASSPGPSETQYF.

This clone is judged medium-sized (0.01 to 0.1%). This chain uses TRBV6-4 with TRBJ2-1; TRBD2 agrees at 7 bases. The CDR3 spans 16 residues. V lost 0 bases and J lost 3; bases outside the gene matches: 5. Germline assignment: CDR1 MRHNA and CDR2 SNTAGT. In DNA, the CDR3 is TGTGCCAGCAGTGACTCCGGCGGGGGAGACTACAATGAGCAGTTCTTC. It is translated as CASSDSGGGDYNEQFF.

This clone occurred once. The chain employs TRBV20-1 and TRBJ1-2, with D perhaps matching TRBD1 (6 bases). The V end lost 3 bases, the J end lost 4 bases, and 9 bases lay between the germline ends. This CDR3 is built from 12 residues. Germline lookup yields CDR1 DFQATT and CDR2 SNEGSKA (reference sequence). This chain's CDR3 is CSARDSSYGYTF. In nucleotides, the CDR3 is TGCAGTGCTAGGGACAGTTCCTATGGCTACACCTTC.

The sample holds a few counts of this clone. The chain has TRBV6-2 or TRBV6-3 and TRBJ2-1; 10 positions match TRBD2. This CDR3 has 14 residues. Trimming took 8 bases from V and 8 from J; bases not matched to a gene: 9. Germline V gene lookup returns CDR1 MNHEY and CDR2 SVGEGT. The DNA for the CDR3 is TGTGCCAGCTCTGCTAGCGGGAGACTGGATGAGCAGTTCTTC. Its protein product is CASSASGRLDEQFF.

V is TRBV9 and J is TRBJ2-7; D not resolved. This CDR3 spans 13 amino acids. The V end was cut by 4 bases, the J end by 4 bases, with 12 bases between. The germline V gene encodes CDR1 SGDLS and CDR2 YYNGEE. The CDR3 sequence is CASSTSDKYEQYF. The DNA of the CDR3 is TGTGCCAGCAGCACATCAGATAAATACGAGCAGTACTTC.

This clone is labeled medium-sized (0.01 to 0.1%). This chain connects TRBV6-5 to TRBJ2-5; D is undetermined. Germline loops: CDR1 MNHEY, CDR2 SVGAGI. Trimming left V 0 bases short and J 6 bases short, with 8 bases between. This CDR3 has 13 amino acids. DNA of the CDR3: TGTGCCAGCAGTTACTCCGGGCAGAAGACCCAGTACTTC. Translated, it gives CASSYSGQKTQYF.

This clone is labeled medium-sized. The rearrangement links TRBV28 to TRBJ1-6; 9 bases map to TRBD1. The V gene's germline CDR1 is MDHEN and CDR2 SYDVKM. The CDR3 extends over 14 amino acids. V lost 5 bases, J lost 5 bases, and 1 base stayed unmatched. CDR3 in amino acids: CASSGTGNNSPLHF. CDR3 DNA: TGTGCCAGCAGTGGGACAGGGAATAATTCACCCCTCCACTTT.

Ten or more counts support this clone. This rearrangement joins TRBV27 to TRBJ1-1, with 7 bases matching TRBD1. This CDR3 comprises 14 residues. V gave up 0 bases and J gave up 8 bases; unmatched junction bases: 6. CDR1 is MNHEY, CDR2 SMNVEV, per germline (reference sequence). CDR3 nucleotide sequence: TGTGCCAGCAGTTTATCCCAGGGACAGCCCGAAGCTTTCTTT. Protein product: CASSLSQGQPEAFF.

This clone was recorded many times. The chain employs TRBV2 and TRBJ2-2; 13 bases align to TRBD2. The J segment lost 6 bases and the V segment lost 6 bases, leaving 4 bases of the junction unmatched. Germline lookup yields CDR1 SNHLY and CDR2 FYNNEI. The CDR3 runs 15 residues. The DNA for the CDR3 is TGTGCCAGCAGAGGGACTAGCGGGGCTGCCGGGGAGCTGTTTTTT. Amino acid sequence: CASRGTSGAAGELFF.

The J gene is TRBJ2-3, the V gene TRBV20-1; TRBD2 aligns across 10 bases. In germline, CDR1 is DFQATT, CDR2 SNEGSKA (reference sequence). CDR3 length equals 15 residues. Trimming at V came to 8 bases and at J to 0 bases, leaving 8 bases not matched to a gene. DNA of the CDR3: TGCAGTCCCCCCCCACTAGCGGGAAGCACAGATACGCAGTATTTT. Amino acids: CSPPPLAGSTDTQYF.

This clone was counted only a few times. V is TRBV10-3 and J is TRBJ1-1; 10 bases are shared with TRBD1. The CDR3 has 14 amino acids. V shed 6 bases, J shed 2 bases, and the junction held 3 bases outside the gene matches. The germline CDR1 and CDR2 sequences are ENHRY and SYGVKD. CDR3 in DNA: TGTGCCATCAGCCGGGACAGGGGCAACACTGAAGCTTTCTTT. This sequence encodes CAISRDRGNTEAFF.

This rearrangement joins TRBV20-1 to TRBJ1-1; 9 bases line up with TRBD1. CDR1 and CDR2 from the germline V gene are DFQATT and SNEGSKA (reference sequence). The CDR3 spans 16 residues. V lost 6 bases to trimming and J lost 0 bases; unmatched junction nucleotides: 11. CDR3 residues: CSAPVPGQGLNTEAFF. CDR3 sequence (DNA): TGCAGTGCACCAGTCCCGGGACAGGGTTTGAACACTGAAGCTTTCTTT.

As concerns this clone: This CDR3 is missing its conserved last phenylalanine or tryptophan, likely due to a read error. This chain connects TRBV25-1 to TRBJ1-1, with D maybe TRBD1 (5 bases). Trimming took off 2 bases at V and 0 bases at J, with 10 bases between the two ends. The CDR3 runs 15 residues. Looked up from germline, CDR1 is MGHDK and CDR2 is SYGVNS. The CDR3 DNA is TGTGCCAGCAGTGAAGGGGCGGCCATGAACACTGAAGCTTTCCTT. This translates into CASSEGAAMNTEAFL.

The chain has TRBV18 and TRBJ1-2; D possibly corresponds to TRBD1 (5 bases). Germline V gene sequence: CDR1 KGHSH, CDR2 LQKENI. Trimming removed 5 bases from V and 4 bases from J, with 5 bases in between. This CDR3 contains 11 residues. In DNA form, the CDR3 reads TGTGCCAGCTCAGACAGCTATGGCTACACCTTC. Amino acids: CASSDSYGYTF.

This clone was detected many times. The rearrangement links TRBV9 to TRBJ2-1; 7 bases match TRBD1. J was trimmed by 7 bases and V by 0 bases; bases with no gene match: 10. The germline CDR1 and CDR2 sequences are SGDLS and YYNGEE. The CDR3 sequence is 16 residues long. The CDR3 DNA reads as TGTGCCAGCAGCGTAGGACGGGACAGCTACGAGAATGAGCAGTTCTTC. Translated: CASSVGRDSYENEQFF.

In this sample, this clone turned up many times. J is TRBJ1-6 and V is TRBV5-1; TRBD1 might be the D (5 bases). This CDR3 spans 17 amino acids. Deletions cut 0 bases from V and 12 bases from J, with 22 bases between. CDR1 SGHRS and CDR2 YFSETQ come from the germline V gene. Written as DNA, the CDR3 is TGCGCCAGCAGCTTGGCCAGTCTGGGGCAGGGTGACGGACCCCTCCACTTT. Its protein product is CASSLASLGQGDGPLHF.

Ten or more counts support this clone. The chain combines TRBV9 with TRBJ2-7, with TRBD2 matching 14 bases. The germline gives CDR1 SGDLS, CDR2 YYNGEE. The CDR3 is made up of 15 amino acids. Unmatched junction bases numbered 5, after V lost 3 bases and J lost 6 bases. CDR3 DNA sequence: TGTGCCAGCAGCGACACCGGGACTAGCGGGAGCGAGCAGTACTTC. Its protein is CASSDTGTSGSEQYF.

By share, this clone counts as medium-sized. The V gene is TRBV2, the J gene TRBJ1-2; a possible D gene is TRBD1 (5 bases). With 2 bases removed from V and 5 bases from J, the gap between germline ends came to 12 bases. This CDR3 is 14 amino acids long. CDR1 is SNHLY, CDR2 FYNNEI, per germline. The CDR3 DNA sequence: TGTGCCAGCAGTGAACGGGACGGGGGATATGGCTACACCTTC. Its translation: CASSERDGGYGYTF.

At least ten counts were recorded for this clone. The rearrangement links TRBV20-1 to TRBJ2-5; the D is unclear. CDR3 length: 13 residues. Germline V CDR1 and CDR2: DFQATT, SNEGSKA (reference sequence). The V end lost 5 bases, the J end lost 4 bases, and 14 bases lay between the germline ends. In DNA form, the CDR3 reads TGCAGTGCTCGCCCCCAGGCCCGAGAGACCCAGTACTTC. Encoded protein: CSARPQARETQYF.

This clone is labeled medium-sized. This chain joins TRBV4-2 and TRBJ1-5; D not resolved. Trimming took 0 bases from V and 4 from J, leaving 7 bases between them. CDR1 LGHNA and CDR2 YNFKEQ come from the germline V gene. The CDR3 spans 14 residues. This CDR3 reads CASSQDGGNQPQHF. The CDR3 DNA is TGTGCCAGCAGCCAAGATGGTGGGAATCAGCCCCAGCATTTT.

Many counts were recorded for this clone. V is TRBV27 and J is TRBJ2-6, with 11 positions matching TRBD1. CDR1 and CDR2 (germline): MNHEY, SMNVEV (reference sequence). The V segment lost 5 bases and the J segment 2 bases; nucleotides outside the gene matches: 8. The CDR3 length is 18 residues. Here the CDR3 reads CASSPPGQGGPGANVLTF. The CDR3 DNA sequence: TGTGCCAGCAGTCCACCGGGACAGGGGGGGCCTGGGGCCAACGTCCTGACTTTC.

V gene TRBV11-3 combines with J gene TRBJ2-5; D gene unclear. This CDR3 region has 13 residues. CDR1 and CDR2 (germline): SGHNT, YENEEA. The V end lost 1 base, the J end lost 3 bases, and 6 bases lay between the germline ends. The CDR3: CASSLGVKETQYF. The DNA for the CDR3 is TGTGCCAGCAGCTTAGGGGTTAAAGAGACCCAGTACTTC.

The chain links TRBV11-2 to TRBJ2-3, with 10 bases matching TRBD1. V lost 2 bases and J lost 1; bases outside the gene matches: 6. CDR1 SGHAT and CDR2 FQNNGV come from the germline V gene. This CDR3 has 17 amino acids. The CDR3 loop is CASSLLAGTGGTDTQYF. The CDR3 DNA follows: TGTGCCAGCAGCTTACTTGCGGGGACAGGGGGCACAGATACGCAGTATTTT.

This clone was recorded many times. The V call is TRBV20-1, the J call TRBJ2-7, with D maybe TRBD1 (5 bases). CDR1 and CDR2 from the germline V gene are DFQATT and SNEGSKA (reference sequence). The CDR3 runs 15 residues. The germline V and J ends were trimmed by 3 bases and 2 bases, with 17 bases remaining between them. The CDR3 coding sequence is TGCAGTGCTAGTCAACAGGTAACGGCAACCTACGAGCAGTACTTC. Protein product: CSASQQVTATYEQYF.

In its sample, this clone was seen many times. J is TRBJ1-1 and V is TRBV18; D is uncertain. The CDR3 totals 13 residues. V lost 2 bases and J 8 bases, leaving 12 bases between the germline ends. The germline gives CDR1 KGHSH, CDR2 LQKENI. CDR3 sequence: CASSPLEDREAFF. DNA for the CDR3: TGTGCCAGCTCACCATTGGAAGATAGGGAAGCTTTCTTT.

This clone was recorded at least ten times. The V and J genes are TRBV30 and TRBJ2-7; 15 bases are a match to TRBD2. Germline lookup yields CDR1 GTSNPN and CDR2 SVGIG (reference sequence). The CDR3 consists of 15 residues. V lost 2 bases, J lost 7 bases, and 6 bases stayed unmatched. This CDR3 reads CAWSPGTSGRNEQYF. In DNA form, the CDR3 reads TGTGCCTGGAGTCCAGGGACTAGCGGGAGGAATGAGCAGTACTTC.

This chain links TRBV6-1 with TRBJ2-7; D is unclear. From germline, CDR1 is MNHNS and CDR2 SASEGT. The CDR3 has 13 residues. The V end lost 7 bases, the J end lost 2 bases, and 12 bases lay between the germline ends. The CDR3 nucleotides read TGTGCCAGCAATGGTCTGAGTCCCTACGAGCAGTACTTC. This sequence encodes CASNGLSPYEQYF.

Remarks on this clone: Given a much more abundant clone one base away, this may be a read error. This chain connects TRBV10-2 to TRBJ2-1; D is ambiguous. Germline V gene data show CDR1 as WSHSY and CDR2 as SAAADI. This CDR3 contains 13 residues. The CDR3 DNA is TGCTCCAGCAGTGATAAGTCCCAGAGGGAGCAGTTCTTC. Protein sequence: CSSSDKSQREQFF.

This clone came up many times. The chain recombines TRBV7-8 with TRBJ2-7, with D unresolved. Deletions cut 1 base from V and 6 bases from J, with 7 bases between. This CDR3 is 12 amino acids long. Germline CDR1 and CDR2: SGHVS and FQNEAQ. In DNA, the CDR3 is TGTGCCAGCAGCTTAGGAGGCGTCGAGCAGTACTTC. This codes for CASSLGGVEQYF.